The 3 T cell receptor beta chains below were found in one sample sequenced in a study of glioma-infiltrating T cells. Amplification of TCR alpha and beta CDR3 regions from RNA used iRepertoire nested multiplex PCR. TCRdb re-called the multiplex PCR reads through MiXCR, storing one row per CDR3 protein. Here the sample spans 400,000 or so distinct CDR3 sequences, more than 35% being singletons. The material sequenced was glioma tissue, nonneoplastic brain tissue, or PBMCs (not recorded which). These receptors all stem from a human donor with low-grade glioma or glioblastoma, undergoing nonglioma brain surgery, or in good health (not recorded which).

This clonotype was detected a few times. V is TRBV20-1 and J is TRBJ2-7; D unclear. Per germline, CDR1 DFQATT and CDR2 SNEGSKA (reference sequence). The ends were cut back, 0 bases at V and 0 bases at J, with 9 bases in the middle. The CDR3 spans 14 residues. CDR3 sequence (DNA): TGCAGTGCTAGAGACGGGCTAGGCTCCTACGAGCAGTACTTC. This gives the protein CSARDGLGSYEQYF.

The V and J genes are TRBV7-9 and TRBJ2-1; 10 bases are a match to TRBD2. This CDR3 has 16 amino acids. The trim removed 5 bases at V and 5 bases at J, leaving 9 bases unmatched. Looked up from germline, CDR1 is SEHNR and CDR2 is FQNEAQ (reference sequence). In nucleotides, the CDR3 is TGTGCCAGCAGCAATCTAGCGGGAGCGGGGGACAATGAGCAGTTCTTC. It encodes CASSNLAGAGDNEQFF.

V usage is TRBV10-3 and J usage is TRBJ1-5, with TRBD1 matching 7 bases. The CDR3 covers 13 residues. Trimming at V came to 10 bases and at J to 4 bases, leaving 7 bases not matched to a gene. The V gene's germline CDR1 is ENHRY and CDR2 SYGVKD. The chain's CDR3 is CATGQALNQPQHF. The CDR3 coding sequence is TGTGCCACCGGACAGGCCCTGAATCAGCCCCAGCATTTT.